This T cell receptor (beta chain) was found in a study of blood T cell repertoires in COVID-19. The germline V gene has CDR1 SGHRS and CDR2 YFSETQ. This CDR3 spans 13 amino acids. Trimming stripped 4 bases from V and 3 bases from J, with 10 bases between. Profiled with immunoSEQ multiplex PCR; TCRdb holds only in-frame clones, not every one. The table has about 12,000 clones, 60% to 75% seen once. The TCR was taken from a man in his sixties with COVID-19, enrolled during active disease. The gene calls are TRBV5-1 and TRBJ1-1; D is uncertain. The material sequenced was peripheral blood. CDR3 residues: CASSRGDYTEAFF. The CDR3 bases are TGCGCCAGCAGCCGGGGAGATTACACTGAAGCTTTCTTT.